This T cell receptor (beta chain) derives from a study of regulatory T cells in long-lasting Graves disease. This sample's time point: persistent/refractory GD, antithyroid drugs over 5 years with positive TRAb. The TCR library was made from RNA extracted from PBMCs. Study results and limitations: When disease was persistent, TRBV28, TRBJ1-2 and TRBJ2-5 were the favored segments.

Arm-PCR with iRepertoire HTBI primers amplified the CDR3 regions for these TCR beta libraries. TCRdb reprocessed the multiplex PCR reads with MiXCR, giving one entry per CDR3 protein. The data show 450,000 or so distinct CDR3 sequences, roughly 20% seen once. The germline gives CDR1 MNHEY, CDR2 SMNVEV (reference sequence). The CDR3 runs to 13 residues. Between the trimmed V and J ends, which lost 7 bases and 3 bases, there was a span of 13 bases. This clonotype was seen repeatedly, ten times or more. Its cognate antigen is unknown. This specimen consisted of peripheral blood mononuclear cells (PBMCs), obtained when the disease was refractory, from a patient treated with antithyroid drugs. The TCR originated in a female donor with Graves disease. This sequence joins TRBV27 and TRBJ2-7; tentatively, D is TRBD1 or TRBD2 (5 bases each). The CDR3 is CASIGTADYEQYF. The CDR3 DNA sequence: TGTGCCAGCATAGGGACGGCCGACTACGAGCAGTACTTC.